This T cell receptor beta chain was captured in a study of CD4+ T cells in melanoma. The protocol was immunoSEQ multiplex PCR, while the TCRdb copy is restricted to in-frame clones and leaves out a portion. In the table there are about 9,900 clones, 55% to 75% of which are singletons. The CDR3 consists of 15 residues. The J segment lost 2 bases and the V segment lost 4 bases, leaving 2 bases of the junction unmatched. CDR1 is SNHLY and CDR2 is FYNNEI in the germline V gene. The sequence came from a human donor with melanoma. This chain uses TRBV2 with TRBJ2-1; 10 nucleotides match TRBD2. Sequences were obtained from tumor tissue. CDR3 sequence reads: CASSGSGGAYNEQFF. The CDR3 bases are TGTGCCAGCAGTGGAAGCGGGGGGGCCTACAATGAGCAGTTCTTC.